This T cell receptor beta chain was found in a study of cytomegalovirus exposure and HLA in healthy donors. Study outcomes and limitations: After further analysis at a later stage, 15,000 to 20,000 TCR beta sequences were associated with HLA alleles at 0.05 false discovery rate. Based on reports, TCR beta sequences accurately predicted HLA-A and HLA-B alleles for most subjects. According to an earlier analysis, most TCR beta V segments yielded productive rearrangements about 90% or about 30% of the time.

Between the trimmed V and J ends, which lost 1 base and 7 bases, there was a span of 17 bases. CDR1 and CDR2 (germline): MNHEY, SVGAGI. There are 16 residues in the CDR3. On this clone: The antigen is unknown.

Amplification used 60 Vbeta primers and 13 Jbeta primers. Assay: immunoSEQ multiplex PCR; the TCRdb copy retains only in-frame clones and omits some. This table holds nearly 300,000 clones, 86% found once. The chain employs TRBV6-5 and TRBJ2-1, with D perhaps matching TRBD1 (5 bases). Sample: PBMCs. The clonotype was recovered from a man aged 35 to 55 in good health and CMV-seropositive. This CDR3 is CASSYFPNSRANEQFF. CDR3 DNA: TGTGCCAGCAGTTACTTCCCCAACTCCAGGGCGAATGAGCAGTTCTTC.